This note documents a single TCR beta chain sequence. Sequenced by immunoSEQ multiplex PCR; TCRdb stores in-frame clones only, minus some. The sample consists of fewer than 50,000 clones, about 69% of them appearing once. These data are taken from a study of cytotoxic CD8 clonotypes in ibrutinib-treated CLL. Study at large: The response samples were taken once patients had been treated for a median of roughly 12 months, range 6 to 36. Mean values per sample were 255,043 productive templates and 75,000 to 100,000 productive rearrangements.

The sequences come from PBMCs, collected after 24 months of ibrutinib treatment. This clonotype was obtained from a human donor with chronic lymphocytic leukemia.

The CDR3 region is CASSRYWGTDTQYF. DNA of the CDR3: TGTGCCAGCAGTCGTTACTGGGGCACAGATACGCAGTATTTT. The genes are TRBV2 and TRBJ2-3; D is unclear. The CDR3 is 14 amino acids. Germline CDR1 SNHLY, CDR2 FYNNEI. Trimming removed 5 bases from V and 1 base from J, with 10 bases in between.